Sequencing of this T cell receptor (beta chain) was carried out in a study of blood T cell repertoires in COVID-19. Germline loops: CDR1 MNHEY, CDR2 SVGAGI. The CDR3 loop spans 15 amino acids. V was pared by 7 bases and J by 0 bases, with 15 bases between. Here immunoSEQ multiplex PCR was the method, and the copy in TCRdb shows in-frame clones only, minus some. The sample has some 220,000 clones; approximately 91% are singletons. The receptor was isolated from a man aged 25-40 years with COVID-19, enrolled during active disease. Material for sequencing was peripheral blood. The V call is TRBV6-5, the J call TRBJ1-2; D might be TRBD1 (5 bases). The CDR3 DNA reads TGTGCCAGCACTGTAGGGGCCCTGGCTAACTATGGCTACACCTTC. Translating it yields CASTVGALANYGYTF.